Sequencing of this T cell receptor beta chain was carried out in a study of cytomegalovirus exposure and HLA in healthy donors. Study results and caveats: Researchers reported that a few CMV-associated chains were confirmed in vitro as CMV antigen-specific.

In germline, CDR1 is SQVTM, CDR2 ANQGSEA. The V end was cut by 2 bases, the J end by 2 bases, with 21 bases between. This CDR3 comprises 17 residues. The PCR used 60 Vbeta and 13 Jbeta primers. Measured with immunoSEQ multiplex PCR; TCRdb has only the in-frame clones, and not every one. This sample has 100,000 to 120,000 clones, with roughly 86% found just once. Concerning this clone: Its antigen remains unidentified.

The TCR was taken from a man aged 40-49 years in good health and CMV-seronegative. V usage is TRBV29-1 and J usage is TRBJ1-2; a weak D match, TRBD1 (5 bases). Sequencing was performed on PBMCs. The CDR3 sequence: CSVELGLRGNKNYGYTF. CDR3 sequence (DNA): TGCAGCGTTGAATTGGGGCTTCGGGGGAATAAGAACTATGGCTACACCTTC.